This is a list of T cell receptor beta chains from one sample in a study of blood T cells in healthy people across ages. TCRdb recomputed calls from the 5' RACE reads with MiXCR, one row per CDR3 protein. The sample carries roughly 1,300,000 distinct CDR3 sequences, roughly 59% recorded once. The sequenced sample consisted of blood. These receptors were collected from a man between 18 and 29 years old in good health. The CDR3 runs from the conserved cysteine through the conserved F or W.

CDR3aa: CASSEVRDPNTEAFF
j_gene: TRBJ1-1
v_gene: TRBV6-1

CDR3aa: CSAEIPAGANVLTF
j_gene: TRBJ2-6
v_gene: TRBV29-1

CDR3aa: CASAHDSPYEQYF
j_gene: TRBJ2-7
v_gene: TRBV27

CDR3aa: CASSRTTGTSLGTQYF
j_gene: TRBJ2-5
v_gene: TRBV5-1

CDR3aa: CASRRELGETQYF
j_gene: TRBJ2-5
v_gene: TRBV2

CDR3aa: CSAHEGGYTEAFF
j_gene: TRBJ1-1
v_gene: TRBV29-1

CDR3aa: CSARAMRGLDEQYF
j_gene: TRBJ2-5
v_gene: TRBV20-1

CDR3aa: CAISDRGNQPQHF
j_gene: TRBJ1-5
v_gene: TRBV10-3

CDR3aa: CASSYVNGELFF
j_gene: TRBJ2-2
v_gene: TRBV6-5

CDR3aa: CSVPGQGSEAFF
j_gene: TRBJ1-1
v_gene: TRBV20-1

CDR3aa: CASSFRRSYTF
j_gene: TRBJ1-2
v_gene: TRBV5-1

CDR3aa: CASSHPGRGALAKNIQYF
j_gene: TRBJ2-4
v_gene: TRBV4-1

CDR3aa: CASSQERGSGANVLTF
j_gene: TRBJ2-6
v_gene: TRBV3-1

CDR3aa: CASSILAVANTGELFF
j_gene: TRBJ2-2
v_gene: TRBV6-5

CDR3aa: CASSEAKRGEQYF
j_gene: TRBJ2-7
v_gene: TRBV6-1

CDR3aa: CASYQFPNEQYF
j_gene: .
v_gene: TRBV27

CDR3aa: CASSQPTFGADQQFF
j_gene: TRBJ2-1
v_gene: TRBV4-1

CDR3aa: CASSQQNLGETQYF
j_gene: TRBJ2-5
v_gene: TRBV6-5

CDR3aa: CASSGQQMPYNEQFF
j_gene: TRBJ2-1
v_gene: TRBV27

CDR3aa: CASSLWQGVLSGANVLTF
j_gene: TRBJ2-6
v_gene: TRBV7-6

CDR3aa: CASHRAPGLAGDTQYF
j_gene: TRBJ2-3
v_gene: TRBV12-3/TRBV12-4

CDR3aa: CASSQLRLAGGRLDEQFF
j_gene: TRBJ2-1
v_gene: TRBV3-1

CDR3aa: CASSSRDTWNEQFF
j_gene: TRBJ2-1
v_gene: TRBV5-4

CDR3aa: CASSQGEITEAFF
j_gene: TRBJ1-1
v_gene: TRBV4-1

CDR3aa: CSARADRALALYNSPLHF
j_gene: TRBJ1-6
v_gene: TRBV20-1

CDR3aa: CASSQIDSTGTNTEAFF
j_gene: TRBJ1-1
v_gene: TRBV4-1

CDR3aa: CASTSGRSNEQYF
j_gene: TRBJ2-7
v_gene: TRBV10-1

CDR3aa: CASSQVGTAEGNEQFF
j_gene: TRBJ2-1
v_gene: TRBV4-1

CDR3aa: CASSGHSIIYEQYF
j_gene: .
v_gene: TRBV11-2

CDR3aa: CASSLAVRGLENEQYF
j_gene: .
v_gene: TRBV11-2

CDR3aa: CATSRSSNEKLFF
j_gene: TRBJ1-4
v_gene: TRBV15

CDR3aa: CASSRAGGANEQYF
j_gene: TRBJ2-5
v_gene: TRBV6-2/TRBV6-3

CDR3aa: CASSLAAFGLAEETQYF
j_gene: TRBJ2-5
v_gene: TRBV5-1

CDR3aa: CASSLGHRADTQYF
j_gene: TRBJ2-3
v_gene: TRBV12-3/TRBV12-4

CDR3aa: CSAPQTGTYEQYF
j_gene: TRBJ2-7
v_gene: TRBV20-1

CDR3aa: CASSGIGGGVHEQYF
j_gene: TRBJ2-7
v_gene: TRBV6-2/TRBV6-3

CDR3aa: CASSLVGRNTEAFF
j_gene: TRBJ1-1
v_gene: TRBV5-1

CDR3aa: CSAGGRYNEQFF
j_gene: TRBJ2-1
v_gene: TRBV29-1

CDR3aa: CASSRQGRNGYTF
j_gene: TRBJ1-2
v_gene: TRBV6-2/TRBV6-3

CDR3aa: CASSRGDSYQPQHF
j_gene: TRBJ1-5
v_gene: TRBV28

CDR3aa: CSAIGPNKDYEQYF
j_gene: TRBJ2-7
v_gene: TRBV20-1

CDR3aa: CSVPGELLYNEQFF
j_gene: TRBJ2-1
v_gene: TRBV29-1

CDR3aa: CAISEGTGPYQETQYF
j_gene: TRBJ2-5
v_gene: TRBV10-3

CDR3aa: CASSPLLDPPDTQYF
j_gene: TRBJ2-3
v_gene: TRBV5-1

CDR3aa: CASSQVKGGGYTF
j_gene: TRBJ1-2
v_gene: TRBV14

CDR3aa: CASGLNGVLATQYF
j_gene: TRBJ2-5
v_gene: TRBV12-5

CDR3aa: CASSLEQGDIQYF
j_gene: TRBJ2-4
v_gene: TRBV5-1

CDR3aa: CASSLRGYGSYEQYF
j_gene: TRBJ2-7
v_gene: TRBV27